This TCR beta chain comes out of a study of shared clonotypes between healthy human individuals. V lost 4 bases, J lost 3 bases, and 13 bases lay in between. The germline V gene encodes CDR1 LGHNA and CDR2 YSLEER. The CDR3 has 15 residues. This clone was seen only once. The input for sorted-subset replicate PCRs was around 0.2 ug DNA, tens of thousands of T cell genomes. TCRdb's copy holds only in-frame clones and misses some; the assay was immunoSEQ multiplex PCR. The sample contains 2.3 million or so clones, 93% of which appear only once. The chain combines TRBV4-3 with TRBJ2-1, with D tentatively TRBD2 (5 bases). This sequence was found in a man aged 18-30 years in good health. Some clones in this sample may be carry-over from other donors' samples. The sequenced sample consisted of naive CD4+ T cells from PBMCs. The subset was: CD45RA+ positively selected. The CDR3 DNA sequence: TGCGCCAGCAGCCGAGGAAACCGGGACTACAATGAGCAGTTCTTC. Amino acids: CASSRGNRDYNEQFF.